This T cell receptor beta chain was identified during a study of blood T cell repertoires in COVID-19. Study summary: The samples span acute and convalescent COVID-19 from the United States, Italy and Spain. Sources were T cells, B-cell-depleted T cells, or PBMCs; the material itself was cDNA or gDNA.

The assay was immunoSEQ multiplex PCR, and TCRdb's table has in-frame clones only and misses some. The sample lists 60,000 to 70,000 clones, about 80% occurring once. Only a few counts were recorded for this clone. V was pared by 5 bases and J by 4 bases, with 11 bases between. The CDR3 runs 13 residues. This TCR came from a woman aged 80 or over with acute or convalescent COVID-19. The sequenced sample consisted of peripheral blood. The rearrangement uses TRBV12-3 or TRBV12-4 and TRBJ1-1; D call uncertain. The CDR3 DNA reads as TGTGCCAGCAGTCTGGACGAGGGCACTGAAGCTTTCTTT. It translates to CASSLDEGTEAFF.